A selection of T cell receptor beta chains follows, all from one sample in a study of cytomegalovirus exposure and HLA in healthy donors. Repertoires were generated with immunoSEQ multiplex PCR, while TCRdb's copy carries only in-frame clones and drops some. Of more than 85,000 clones listed, just under 70% are singletons. The material sequenced was PBMCs. The source of these receptors is a woman aged 70-85 years in good health and CMV-seropositive. The CDR3 runs from the conserved cysteine through the conserved F or W. The order of the fields is J gene, clone size, D gene, V gene, CDR3 DNA, CDR3 protein. D genes are given only for firm matches. Expanded clones are given a class, and other clones once, few, many or no size at all.

TRBJ1-1	few	-	TRBV6-1	TGTGCCAGCAGTGAGGAGGGGAACACTGAAGCTTTCTTT	CASSEEGNTEAFF
TRBJ2-1	-	TRBD1	TRBV5-1	TGCGCCAGCAACATCGGGACAGGGGTAGACAATGAGCAGTTCTTC	CASNIGTGVDNEQFF
TRBJ1-2	-	TRBD1	TRBV5-1	TGCGCCAGCAGCTTGGTTGCGTTGGGCAGGGGGCTAGAGGGCTACACCTTC	CASSLVALGRGLEGYTF
TRBJ2-7	-	-	TRBV7-2	TGTGCCAGCAGCCCCCGGGGGAGCTCCTACGAGCAGTACTTC	CASSPRGSSYEQYF
TRBJ1-6	few	-	TRBV27	TGTGCCAGCAGTTTGGGGGGGGCGCAGGATTCACCCCTCCACTTT	CASSLGGAQDSPLHF
TRBJ1-5	-	TRBD1	TRBV2	TGTGCCAGCAGTGAACCGGGACAGGGGACGAGTCAGCCCCAGCATTTT	CASSEPGQGTSQPQHF
TRBJ2-7	-	-	TRBV4-3	TGCGCCAGCAGCCAAGACAAGACAATCTCCTACGAGCAGTACTTC	CASSQDKTISYEQYF
TRBJ2-5	-	TRBD1	TRBV28	TGTGCCAGCAGATCGCCGGGACAGGGGGCGAAGACCCAGTACTTC	CASRSPGQGAKTQYF
TRBJ1-5	-	-	TRBV7-2	TGTGCCAGCACCCCTAGCGGGATTTCCAATCAGCCCCAGCATTTT	CASTPSGISNQPQHF
TRBJ2-1	-	-	TRBV29-1	TGCAGCGGGGGGGACTATGAGCAGTTCTTC	CSGGDYEQFF
TRBJ2-3	few	TRBD2	TRBV7-2	TGTGCCAGCAGCTTAGATGCTAGCGGGGGGGATACGCAGTATTTT	CASSLDASGGDTQYF
TRBJ1-1	-	-	TRBV30	TGTGCCTGGAGTGTACTTGGGGGGGCGCTCACTGAAGCTTTCTTT	CAWSVLGGALTEAFF
TRBJ2-7	few	TRBD1	TRBV5-6	TGTGCCAGCAGCACATGGGGACAGGGGGCAGGCGAGCAGTACTTC	CASSTWGQGAGEQYF
TRBJ1-1	-	-	TRBV5-1	TGCGCCAGCAGCGGGACGACAGGGAACACTGAAGCTTTCTTT	CASSGTTGNTEAFF
TRBJ1-1	-	TRBD1	TRBV7-2	TGTGCCAGCAGTTTTGCAGGGGGAGGCGGTGAAGCTTTCTTT	CASSFAGGGGEAFF
TRBJ2-3	-	-	TRBV11-3	TGTGCCAGCAGTGAAACCGGGACAACTGGCACAGATACGCAGTATTTT	CASSETGTTGTDTQYF
TRBJ2-5	once	-	TRBV30	TGTGCCTGGAGTGTTCGTCTTAGGGGACAAGAGGGGACCCAGTACTTC	CAWSVRLRGQEGTQYF
TRBJ2-6	few	-	TRBV5-1	TGCGCCAGCCGCTCAGGGTTAACCCTTATCTCTGGGGCCAACGTCCTGACTTTC	CASRSGLTLISGANVLTF
TRBJ2-5	-	-	TRBV5-6	TGTGCCAGCAGATTTTTGGGGCCGCAAGAGACCCAGTACTTC	CASRFLGPQETQYF
TRBJ2-3	-	TRBD1	TRBV2	TGTGCCAGCGGGACAGGGGGGACAGATACGCAGTATTTT	CASGTGGTDTQYF
TRBJ2-5	-	TRBD2	TRBV5-6	TGTGCCAGCAGCTTGACTAGCGGGGGTCGTCAGTACTTC	CASSLTSGGRQYF
TRBJ1-4	few	TRBD1	TRBV5-1	TGCGCCAGCAGCTCAGGACAGGGGGCAGGAGAAAAACTGTTTTTT	CASSSGQGAGEKLFF
TRBJ2-5	few	TRBD2	TRBV18	TGTGCCAGCTCACCCCTAGCGGGGGTCCAAGAGACCCAGTACTTC	CASSPLAGVQETQYF
TRBJ1-4	-	TRBD1	TRBV4-1	TGCGCCAGCAGCCCAGGGGACAGTAATGAAAAACTGTTTTTT	CASSPGDSNEKLFF
TRBJ1-1	once	-	TRBV6-5	TGTGCCAACAGTTACTCTACAGGGTTCTGGACTGAAGCTTTCTTT	CANSYSTGFWTEAFF
TRBJ1-1	-	-	TRBV18	TGTGCCAGCTCACCATCCCAGGTAAACACTGAAGCTTTCTTT	CASSPSQVNTEAFF
TRBJ1-1	-	-	TRBV5-1	TGCGCCAGCAGCTTTGGCCCGGGGGCTAACAGGGAGGGATACACTGAAGCTTTCTTT	CASSFGPGANREGYTEAFF
TRBJ2-3	-	TRBD1	TRBV7-9	TGTGCCAGCAGCTTGGGGACAGGGGGGCCTAGCACAGATACGCAGTATTTT	CASSLGTGGPSTDTQYF
TRBJ1-2	-	-	TRBV7-9	TGTGCCAGCAGCTTGGGGCTAACTAACTATGGCTACACCTTC	CASSLGLTNYGYTF
TRBJ2-5	-	TRBD1	TRBV6-1	TGTGCCAGCCGAGTGGACAGGGGGTCCCAAGAGACCCAGTACTTC	CASRVDRGSQETQYF
TRBJ1-1	-	-	TRBV7-3	TGTGCCAGCAGCGCCGGGGTGAACACTGAAGCTTTCTTT	CASSAGVNTEAFF
TRBJ2-5	-	TRBD1	TRBV2	TGTGCCAGCAGACGTCGGAGGACAGGGGGCGTGGAGACCCAGTACTTC	CASRRRRTGGVETQYF
TRBJ2-7	-	-	TRBV6-5	TGTGCCAGCAGTTACTGGGGGCGGCCTTCCTACGAGCAGTACTTC	CASSYWGRPSYEQYF
TRBJ1-2	few	-	TRBV5-5	TGTGCCAGCAGCCCGACGGACCCTGGACACGGCTACACCTTC	CASSPTDPGHGYTF
TRBJ1-2	-	-	TRBV2	TGTGCCAGCAGTGAACAGGGAGGCGGCTACACCTTC	CASSEQGGGYTF